The T cell receptor beta chain under discussion was sequenced for a study of T-cell reconstitution after alpha-beta-depleted transplantation in children (dated by TCRdb to between 2015 and 2016). For the study in its entirety: T-cell immune reconstitution after TCRalphabeta/CD19-depleted allogeneic hematopoietic cell transplantation in children was quantitatively tracked in the study by means of TCR repertoire profiling.

Library preparation employed PCR. The listed sequencing device is Illumina HiSeq 2500. TCR library preparation used molecular barcoding, with unique molecular identifiers applied to normalize quantification of the TCRbeta repertoire. The raw public data were reprocessed by TCRdb itself: fastp quality trimming at Q25, MiXCR clonotype calling, in-frame beta chains only. Each CDR3 protein appears once, grouped with its most common genes and DNA. For this sample there are about 610,000 distinct CDR3 sequences; under 12% appear just once. The ten largest account for around 4% of the sample. This clonotype was detected many times. No antigen is known for it. Qualities for individual bases were not recorded, and no much larger clone is one base off. In the germline V gene (reference sequence), CDR1 corresponds to DFQATT and CDR2 to SNEGSKA. V is shortened by 5 bases, J by 4 bases, and the region joining them spans 14 bases. The CDR3 has 13 amino acids, counting the end cysteine and phenylalanine. Of the read, only the CDR3 DNA is kept; its 39 bases are in frame from base 1.

The receptor's source is a human donor who donated a stem cell graft to a child with acute myeloid leukemia. The rearrangement joined TRBV20-1 to TRBJ1-2; the D gene is perhaps TRBD1, on 5 matching bases. The specimen comprised PBMCs from the stem cell graft donor, sampled from the stem cell graft. The bases read TGCAGTGCTCAAAAGGGGAGTCCCTATGGCTACACCTTC. Its translation is CSAQKGSPYGYTF.